Below are 3 T cell receptor beta chains sequenced from a single sample in a study of blood T cell repertoires in COVID-19. TCRdb's table, derived via immunoSEQ multiplex PCR, lists solely in-frame clones and lacks some. The sample includes under 150,000 clones, roughly 78% of them seen just once. Specimen: peripheral blood. The receptors were gathered from a man aged 60-69 years with acute or convalescent COVID-19.

This clone has just one count. The chain couples TRBV28 to TRBJ2-2; no clear D gene. Germline loops: CDR1 MDHEN, CDR2 SYDVKM. This CDR3 is 13 amino acids long. Trimming shortened V by 3 bases and J by 4 bases, and 6 bases separated the two germline ends. The CDR3 sequence: CASSFPGTGELFF. The CDR3, as DNA: TGTGCCAGCAGTTTCCCAGGCACCGGGGAGCTGTTTTTT.

CDR3 loop: CASSWPGQGAGQPQHF. The CDR3 DNA reads TGTGCCAGTAGTTGGCCGGGACAGGGGGCGGGTCAGCCCCAGCATTTT. This chain links TRBV19 with TRBJ1-5, with 12 bases lining up with TRBD1. CDR3 length: 16 residues. Germline-derived CDR1 and CDR2 are LNHDA and SQIVND (reference sequence). After removal of 5 bases from V and 6 bases from J, the junction contained 8 bases not matched to a gene.

The chain uses TRBV28 and TRBJ2-1; 7 bases are shared with TRBD2. The CDR3 runs to 15 residues. Germline CDR1 reads MDHEN; CDR2 reads SYDVKM. V lost 5 bases to trimming and J lost 4 bases; unmatched junction nucleotides: 8. The CDR3 protein is CASSPRRGRYNEQFF. The CDR3 DNA reads TGTGCCAGCAGTCCTAGGCGGGGGAGATACAATGAGCAGTTCTTC.